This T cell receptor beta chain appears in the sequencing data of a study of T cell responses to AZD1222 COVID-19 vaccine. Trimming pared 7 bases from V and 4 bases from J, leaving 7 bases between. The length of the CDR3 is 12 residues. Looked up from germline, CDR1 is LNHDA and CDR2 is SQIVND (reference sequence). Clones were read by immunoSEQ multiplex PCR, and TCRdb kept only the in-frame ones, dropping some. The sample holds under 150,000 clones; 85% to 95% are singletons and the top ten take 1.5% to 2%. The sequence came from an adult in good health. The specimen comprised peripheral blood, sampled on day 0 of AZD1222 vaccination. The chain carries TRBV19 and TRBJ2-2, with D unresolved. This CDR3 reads CASTLATGELFF. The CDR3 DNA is TGTGCCAGTACTTTGGCCACCGGGGAGCTGTTTTTT.